Each of the 22 T cell receptor beta chains below was sequenced from the same sample in a study of identical twins. TCRdb re-derived calls from the 5' RACE reads in MiXCR, one entry per CDR3 protein. The sample has around 300,000 distinct CDR3 sequences; about 8.3% are singletons. The same data also went into a second study, on yellow fever vaccine responses in identical twins.

Sequencing was done on a sample of memory (CD45RO+) T cells sorted from blood. These receptors originate from a woman aged 18-30 years in good health.

V gene TRBV10-3 combines with J gene TRBJ2-1, with TRBD2 matching over 11 bases. The CDR3 is 15 amino acids. Germline V CDR1 and CDR2: ENHRY, SYGVKD. V lost 2 bases and J lost 3; bases outside the gene matches: 0. The CDR3, as DNA: TGTGCCATCAGTGAGACTAGCGGGGGCTACAATGAGCAGTTCTTC. Translation gives CAISETSGGYNEQFF.

This clonotype was picked up many times. The chain links TRBV7-9 to TRBJ1-1; D is uncertain. Germline lookup yields CDR1 SEHNR and CDR2 FQNEAQ (reference sequence). V lost 1 base to trimming and J lost 3 bases, with 9 bases between them. The CDR3 covers 14 residues. The CDR3 loop is CASSLGVLYTEAFF. The DNA of the CDR3 is TGTGCCAGCAGCTTAGGGGTGCTGTACACTGAAGCTTTCTTT. The whole variable domain, remainder taken from reference TRBV7-9 and TRBJ1-1, is DTGVSQNPRHKITKRGQNVTFRCDPISEHNRLYWYRQTLGQGPEFLTYFQNEAQLEKSRLLSDRFSAERPKGSFSTLEIQRTEQGDSAMYLCASSLGVLYTEAFFGQGTRLTVV.

This clonotype has a handful of counts. The V and J genes are TRBV12-3 or TRBV12-4 and TRBJ2-1, with D maybe TRBD2 (6 bases). The CDR3 consists of 13 residues. Trimming left V 7 bases short and J 7 bases short, with 14 bases between. CDR3 sequence: CASTPWEENEQFF. The CDR3 nucleotides read TGTGCCAGCACCCCCTGGGAGGAGAATGAGCAGTTCTTC.

This clonotype showed up just a few times. J is TRBJ1-6 and V is TRBV27; TRBD1 matches at 8 bases. The CDR3 consists of 14 residues. The germline gives CDR1 MNHEY, CDR2 SMNVEV (reference sequence). After removal of 4 bases from V and 10 bases from J, the junction contained 6 bases not matched to a gene. Written as DNA, the CDR3 is TGTGCCAGCAGTTCTTTGACAGGGGCCTCACCCCTCCACTTT. This sequence encodes CASSSLTGASPLHF.

A few counts support this clonotype. The rearrangement joins TRBV7-9 to TRBJ1-1; 7 bases line up with TRBD1. V shed 4 bases and J 0 bases; nucleotides not matched to a gene: 8. The germline V gene encodes CDR1 SEHNR and CDR2 FQNEAQ (reference sequence). This CDR3 has 16 amino acids. The CDR3 reads CASSSTGLGVNTEAFF. Here the CDR3 DNA reads TGTGCCAGCAGCTCGACAGGGTTGGGGGTGAACACTGAAGCTTTCTTT.

This clonotype was counted between two and nine times. The chain uses TRBV6-9 and TRBJ2-2, with 12 nucleotides matching TRBD2. Looked up from germline, CDR1 is MNHGY and CDR2 is SVAAGI. This CDR3 is 17 amino acids long. V shed 0 bases and J 3 bases; nucleotides not matched to a gene: 2. In DNA form, the CDR3 reads TGTGCCAGCAGTTATTCGACTAGCGGGGGAGACACCGGGGAGCTGTTTTTT. This translates into CASSYSTSGGDTGELFF.

The sample holds many counts of this clonotype. The J gene is TRBJ2-1, the V gene TRBV20-1; maybe TRBD2 (6 bases). This CDR3 spans 15 amino acids. V shed 8 bases and J shed 5 bases, with 22 bases lying between them. Germline V gene data show CDR1 as DFQATT and CDR2 as SNEGSKA (reference sequence). The CDR3 spells CSRRHLGAGNNEQFF. As DNA, the CDR3 is TGCAGTCGCCGTCATCTGGGTGCGGGGAACAATGAGCAGTTCTTC.

The V gene is TRBV12-3 or TRBV12-4, the J gene TRBJ1-1; the D is unclear. V lost 0 bases and J 5 bases, leaving 4 bases between the germline ends. CDR3 size: 12 residues. CDR3 sequence: CASSLAVTEAFF. The CDR3 nucleotides are TGTGCCAGCAGTTTAGCAGTGACTGAAGCTTTCTTT.

The table lists this clonotype with a few counts. The chain uses TRBV21-1 and TRBJ1-2. TRBV21-1 is termed a pseudogene. The CDR3 loop spans 12 amino acids. The CDR3 here is CASSKETGGYTF. DNA of the CDR3: TGTGCCAGCAGCAAAGAAACGGGCGGCTACACCTTC.

This clonotype was counted at least ten times. The chain has TRBV6-1 and TRBJ1-5; D might be TRBD1 (6 bases). The length of the CDR3 is 13 residues. V was trimmed by 5 bases and J by 7 bases, leaving 12 bases between them. Germline CDR1 MNHNS, CDR2 SASEGT. Here the CDR3 reads CASSPGQRQPQHF. In DNA, the CDR3 is TGTGCCAGCAGTCCGGGACAAAGACAGCCCCAGCATTTT.

This clonotype was recorded a few times. The chain is built from TRBV28 and TRBJ1-5, with a tentative D call TRBD1 (6 bases). Germline V gene sequence: CDR1 MDHEN, CDR2 SYDVKM. V lost 1 base, J lost 5 bases, and 9 bases lay in between. This CDR3 has 14 residues. The CDR3 DNA reads as TGTGCCAGCAGTTTATTCCAGGGGTATCAGCCCCAGCATTTT. Its protein is CASSLFQGYQPQHF. Supplemented by reference TRBV28 and TRBJ1-5, the full variable domain reads DVKVTQSSRYLVKRTGEKVFLECVQDMDHENMFWYRQDPGLGLRLIYFSYDVKMKEKGDIPEGYSVSREKKERFSLILESASTNQTSMYLCASSLFQGYQPQHFGDGTRLSIL.

V is TRBV28 and J is TRBJ2-4; D ambiguous. CDR3 size: 14 residues. The V and J ends lost 6 bases and 7 bases respectively, with 16 bases between them. From germline, CDR1 is MDHEN and CDR2 SYDVKM. The CDR3 DNA is TGTGCCAGCAGCGACCTCTTACGATTGAACATTCAGTACTTC. It is translated as CASSDLLRLNIQYF. Filled out from reference TRBV28 and TRBJ2-4, the complete variable domain reads DVKVTQSSRYLVKRTGEKVFLECVQDMDHENMFWYRQDPGLGLRLIYFSYDVKMKEKGDIPEGYSVSREKKERFSLILESASTNQTSMYLCASSDLLRLNIQYFGAGTRLSVL.

This clonotype was detected a few times. The chain combines TRBV19 with TRBJ1-2, with D tentatively TRBD1 (5 bases). Trimming pared 5 bases from V and 7 bases from J, leaving 11 bases between. The CDR3 loop spans 12 amino acids. The germline CDR1 and CDR2 sequences are LNHDA and SQIVND (reference sequence). For the CDR3, the DNA is TGTGCCAGTAGTTCGCGACAGACTGGCTACACCTTC. Amino acids: CASSSRQTGYTF.

The rearrangement links TRBV5-1 to TRBJ2-6; tentatively, D is TRBD1 or TRBD2 (6 bases each). The CDR3 is 19 amino acids. Germline CDR1 and CDR2: SGHRS and YFSETQ. Trimming removed 0 bases at V and 0 bases at J, with 16 bases between. The CDR3 DNA is TGCGCCAGCAGCTTGGCGAGGGGGGCAGGAACCTCTGGGGCCAACGTCCTGACTTTC. This sequence encodes CASSLARGAGTSGANVLTF.

The gene calls are TRBV18 and TRBJ2-1, with no clear D. Trimming shortened V by 1 base and J by 7 bases, and 8 bases separated the two germline ends. CDR3 length: 13 residues. Germline CDR1 and CDR2: KGHSH and LQKENI. DNA of the CDR3: TGTGCCAGCTCACCACTAGGTTCTAATGAGCAGTTCTTC. Translated: CASSPLGSNEQFF.

This clonotype was picked up a small number of times. The chain is built from TRBV14 and TRBJ2-5; 15 bases align to TRBD2. With 2 bases clipped from V and 2 bases from J, the junction kept 3 bases outside the gene matches. The CDR3 consists of 17 residues. Per the germline V gene, CDR1 is SGHDN and CDR2 is FVKESK. The CDR3 region is CASSQYGTSGRQETQYF. The CDR3 bases are TGTGCCAGCAGCCAATACGGGACTAGCGGGAGGCAAGAGACCCAGTACTTC.

This clonotype was counted a few times. V usage is TRBV3-1 and J usage is TRBJ2-3; D unresolved. Germline loops: CDR1 LGHDT, CDR2 YNNKEL (reference sequence). The CDR3 sequence is 17 residues long. V gave up 4 bases and J gave up 0 bases, with 17 bases separating them. The CDR3 DNA follows: TGTGCCAGCAGCCGCAGGAGCAGACCTTCTAGCACAGATACGCAGTATTTT. Amino acids: CASSRRSRPSSTDTQYF.

This chain joins TRBV7-9 and TRBJ2-5, with 10 nucleotides matching TRBD1. There are 15 residues in the CDR3. The trim removed 5 bases at V and 4 bases at J, leaving 7 bases unmatched. Germline-derived CDR1 and CDR2 are SEHNR and FQNEAQ (reference sequence). CDR3 nucleotide sequence: TGTGCCAGCAGCAAAGGGACAGGGGAAGGAGAGACCCAGTACTTC. Residues: CASSKGTGEGETQYF.

This clonotype was seen more than once but under ten times. The genes are TRBV12-5 and TRBJ2-1; tentative D call: TRBD2 (6 bases). Germline CDR1 is LGHNT and CDR2 is FRNRAP. The CDR3 is 15 residues long. Between the trimmed V and J ends, which lost 0 bases and 5 bases, there was a span of 11 bases. In DNA form, the CDR3 reads TGTGCTAGTGGTTTGGTACTTAAGCGGGACAATGAGCAGTTCTTC. Translated: CASGLVLKRDNEQFF.

The table lists this clonotype with a few counts. The V gene is TRBV15, the J gene TRBJ2-1; no firm D call. The CDR3 has 11 residues. Looked up from germline, CDR1 is LNHNV and CDR2 is YYDKDF (reference sequence). The germline V and J ends were trimmed by 5 bases and 7 bases, with 6 bases remaining between them. The chain's CDR3 is CATSLRNEQFF. The CDR3 DNA reads as TGTGCCACCAGCTTGAGGAATGAGCAGTTCTTC.

This clonotype was seen a handful of times. The rearrangement uses TRBV6-1 and TRBJ1-3; tentative D call: TRBD1 (6 bases). The germline V gene has CDR1 MNHNS and CDR2 SASEGT. CDR3 size: 14 residues. V dropped 3 bases and J dropped 4 bases, with 10 bases sitting between them. CDR3 loop: CASSETGLGNTIYF. The CDR3 bases are TGTGCCAGCAGTGAGACAGGCCTCGGAAACACCATATATTTT.

V usage is TRBV11-2 and J usage is TRBJ2-3; D not certain. Germline assignment: CDR1 SGHAT and CDR2 FQNNGV. The CDR3 spans 14 residues. V dropped 2 bases and J dropped 2 bases, with 8 bases sitting between them. DNA of the CDR3: TGTGCCAGCAGCTTATACTGGAACACAGATACGCAGTATTTT. Translated, it gives CASSLYWNTDTQYF.